This T cell receptor beta chain derives from a study of T cell repertoires in cytomegalovirus infection. Turning to the study itself: Public TCR beta signatures were indicative of both CMV infection and a matching HLA type.

TCRdb independently ran MiXCR on the reads; one entry per CDR3 protein. The repertoire holds 170,000 or so distinct CDR3 sequences, with over 13% as singletons. The CDR3 consists of 15 residues. V lost 7 bases to trimming and J lost 0 bases, with 13 bases between them. Germline V gives CDR1 MNHNY, CDR2 SVGAGI (reference sequence). General study results and limits: Cumulative public TCR beta family frequency identified CMV carriers with the relevant HLA.

Concerning this clonotype: The antigen remains undetermined.

The chain combines TRBV6-6 with TRBJ1-3; D is uncertain. Material for sequencing was PBMCs. The receptor was isolated from a human donor in good health (CMV status not recorded). Some clones in this sample may be carry-over from other donors' samples. CDR3 residues: CASTFARDSGNTIYF. The CDR3 bases are TGTGCCAGCACCTTCGCGCGGGACTCTGGAAACACCATATATTTT.